This T cell receptor (beta chain) was captured by sequencing in a study of T cell responses to AZD1222 COVID-19 vaccine. Background on the study: Second-dose intervals of approximately 4 or approximately 12 weeks were pooled.

Overall study findings and caveats: White British donors predominated, females outnumbered males, and clonal diversity was possibly underestimated.

CDR1 and CDR2 from the germline V gene are LNHDA and SQIVND (reference sequence). V lost 4 bases and J 2 bases, leaving 12 bases between the germline ends. The CDR3 loop spans 15 amino acids. Clones were sequenced by immunoSEQ multiplex PCR, and TCRdb holds only the in-frame ones, with some missing. The table lists about 190,000 clones, approximately 90% of them singletons, with 0.75% to 1% in the top ten. Concerning this clone: The antigen is not known.

This chain links TRBV19 with TRBJ1-5; TRBD1 might be the D (6 bases). The clonotype comes from an adult in good health. The sequencing used peripheral blood, collected on day 0 of AZD1222 vaccination. CDR3 in amino acids: CASSTVRGGNQPQHF. In nucleotides, the CDR3 is TGTGCCAGTAGTACCGTGAGGGGGGGCAATCAGCCCCAGCATTTT. Using reference TRBV19 and TRBJ1-5 for the parts outside the CDR3, the full variable domain is DGGITQSPKYLFRKEGQNVTLSCEQNLNHDAMYWYRQDPGQGLRLIYYSQIVNDFQKGDIAEGYSVSREKKESFPLTVTSAQKNPTAFYLCASSTVRGGNQPQHFGDGTRLSIL.